The 15 T cell receptor beta chains given below trace back to one sample, sequenced in a study of shared clonotypes between healthy human individuals. The table came from immunoSEQ multiplex PCR; TCRdb's copy has only in-frame clones and leaves some out. This sample carries 2,500,000 or so clones, 92% of them seen once, and the ten largest clones take about 0.36%. The specimen sequenced was naive CD4+ T cells from PBMCs. Subset: CD45RA+ positively selected. These receptors came from a man between 18 and 35 years old in good health. Some clones in this sample may be carry-over from other donors' samples.

This chain uses TRBV7-9 with TRBJ2-7; possibly TRBD1 for D (6 bases). The CDR3 is made up of 15 amino acids. Germline-derived CDR1 and CDR2 are SEHNR and FQNEAQ (reference sequence). The germline V and J ends were trimmed by 5 bases and 3 bases, with 17 bases remaining between them. CDR3 amino acids: CASSPKGGPNYEQYF. In DNA, the CDR3 is TGTGCCAGCAGCCCAAAAGGGGGACCGAACTACGAGCAGTACTTC.

The V call is TRBV7-3, the J call TRBJ1-1; D is possibly TRBD1 (5 bases). The CDR3 runs 17 residues. Germline lookup yields CDR1 SGHTA and CDR2 FQGTGA. Deletions cut 2 bases from V and 5 bases from J, with 21 bases between. CDR3: CASSLQGADPGTTEAFF. The CDR3 bases are TGTGCCAGCAGCTTACAGGGAGCGGACCCCGGTACGACTGAAGCTTTCTTT.

The gene calls are TRBV20-1 and TRBJ2-1; D ambiguous. Trimming removed 6 bases from V and 8 bases from J, with 8 bases in between. Germline V gene lookup returns CDR1 DFQATT and CDR2 SNEGSKA (reference sequence). The CDR3 runs 10 residues. The CDR3 DNA sequence: TGCAGTGCCAGTGGTTATGAGCAGTTCTTC. It specifies CSASGYEQFF.

CDR3 protein: CASSLTQVGPLHF. The CDR3 nucleotides read TGTGCCAGCAGCTTAACTCAGGTGGGGCCCCTCCACTTT. The rearrangement links TRBV7-3 to TRBJ1-6; no firm D call. CDR3 length equals 13 residues. Germline-derived CDR1 and CDR2 are SGHTA and FQGTGA. Deletions cut 0 bases from V and 13 bases from J, with 10 bases between.

The rearrangement joins TRBV6-5 to TRBJ2-7, with 7 positions matching TRBD2. Germline V gives CDR1 MNHEY, CDR2 SVGAGI. The CDR3 loop spans 14 amino acids. V dropped 8 bases and J dropped 3; count of bases not matched to a gene: 10. The CDR3 coding sequence is TGTGCCAGCCGTCCTGGGGGGGAGAGCTACGAGCAGTACTTC. Translated, it gives CASRPGGESYEQYF.

This sequence joins TRBV18 and TRBJ1-2, with TRBD1 identical over 8 bases. The length of the CDR3 is 15 residues. V shed 2 bases and J 8 bases; nucleotides not matched to a gene: 10. Germline values: CDR1 KGHSH, CDR2 LQKENI. CDR3 region: CASSPSPGGSEGYTF. In nucleotides, the CDR3 is TGTGCCAGCTCACCATCCCCAGGGGGCTCTGAGGGCTACACCTTC.

As for this clone: The sample has other DNA sequences that encode this CDR3 too. This chain joins TRBV30 and TRBJ1-2; TRBD1 aligns across 7 bases. The CDR3 has 11 amino acids. Looked up from germline, CDR1 is GTSNPN and CDR2 is SVGIG (reference sequence). The trim removed 3 bases at V and 8 bases at J, leaving 3 bases unmatched. The CDR3 loop is CAWSTGVGYTF. DNA for the CDR3: TGTGCCTGGAGCACAGGGGTCGGCTACACCTTC.

This sequence joins TRBV6-1 and TRBJ2-5; D gene uncertain. The DNA end favors TRBJ2-7, so the J call may be wrong. Per the germline V gene, CDR1 is MNHNS and CDR2 is SASEGT. CDR3 length equals 15 residues. In DNA, the CDR3 is TGTGCCAGCAGACGAACCCCGGTAGGGTCCTACGAGCAGTACTTC. Translated: CASRRTPVGSYEQYF.

J is TRBJ2-2 and V is TRBV28; the match to TRBD1 covers 7 bases. The CDR3 is 18 residues long. After removal of 6 bases from V and 0 bases from J, the junction contained 13 bases not matched to a gene. The germline gives CDR1 MDHEN, CDR2 SYDVKM. The CDR3 coding sequence is TGTGCCAGCAGCCTCCCCCGACAGGGCTTCGCGAACACCGGGGAGCTGTTTTTT. Translating it yields CASSLPRQGFANTGELFF.

The chain employs TRBV27 and TRBJ1-1; 7 bases map to TRBD1. The germline V gene encodes CDR1 MNHEY and CDR2 SMNVEV (reference sequence). V lost 2 bases and J lost 6; bases outside the gene matches: 12. CDR3 length: 16 residues. The CDR3 DNA reads as TGTGCCAGCAGTTTAAGTCCCCAGGGGGGGAGGGCTGAAGCTTTCTTT. This sequence encodes CASSLSPQGGRAEAFF.

The sample holds one count of this clone. The same CDR3 also results from other DNA sequences found in this sample. The J gene is TRBJ1-2, the V gene TRBV5-6; no firm D call. The germline gives CDR1 SGHDT, CDR2 YYEEEE. CDR3 length: 13 amino acids. Trimming stripped 0 bases from V and 2 bases from J, with 5 bases between. CDR3 nucleotide sequence: TGTGCCAGCAGCTTGGAGCAGAACTATGGCTACACCTTC. It codes for CASSLEQNYGYTF.

Only a few counts were recorded for this clone. The chain uses TRBV9 and TRBJ2-2, with 8 bases matching TRBD2. Trimming at V came to 7 bases and at J to 7 bases, leaving 12 bases not matched to a gene. This CDR3 comprises 15 residues. The germline gives CDR1 SGDLS, CDR2 YYNGEE. For the CDR3, the DNA is TGTGCCAGCCGGGAGGGGCTAGCGACTAGCGGGGAGCTGTTTTTT. Translated, it gives CASREGLATSGELFF.

The genes are TRBV6-5 and TRBJ2-1; 7 bases match TRBD2. This CDR3 has 14 residues. The V gene end was trimmed by 6 bases and the J gene end by 3 bases; junction bases not matched to a gene: 5. The germline CDR1 and CDR2 sequences are MNHEY and SVGAGI. DNA of the CDR3: TGTGCCAGCAGCCCCCGGGACTACTACAATGAGCAGTTCTTC. Its translation is CASSPRDYYNEQFF.

This chain uses TRBV5-1 with TRBJ2-7; unclear D gene. Germline V gene data show CDR1 as SGHRS and CDR2 as YFSETQ. The CDR3 consists of 15 residues. The ends were cut back, 1 base at V and 1 base at J, with 12 bases in the middle. CDR3 sequence reads: CASSLRVSRSYEQYF. As DNA, the CDR3 is TGCGCCAGCAGCTTGCGGGTAAGCAGATCCTACGAGCAGTACTTC.

This sequence joins TRBV28 and TRBJ2-7; TRBD1 agrees at 8 bases. The CDR3 length is 15 residues. From germline, CDR1 is MDHEN and CDR2 SYDVKM. The junction had 5 bases not matched to a gene; V was cut back by 2 bases and J by 2 bases. The CDR3 loop reads CASSLGTGKPYEQYF. CDR3 in DNA: TGTGCCAGCAGTTTAGGGACAGGAAAACCCTACGAGCAGTACTTC.